These 20 T cell receptor beta chains originate from one sample sequenced in a study of cytomegalovirus exposure and HLA in healthy donors. Amplification used 60 Vbeta primers and 13 Jbeta primers. Sequenced by immunoSEQ multiplex PCR; TCRdb stores in-frame clones only, minus some. Its clone listing holds roughly 220,000 clones. The sequencing sample was made of PBMCs. The receptors shown here come from a girl aged 2 to 10 in good health and CMV-seropositive.

The CDR3 sequence is CASSQFPGHRTDTQYF. In DNA form, the CDR3 reads TGTGCCAGCAGTCAGTTTCCGGGACATCGGACAGATACGCAGTATTTT. V and J are TRBV7-8 and TRBJ2-3, with D possibly TRBD1 on 6 matching bases. V shed 6 bases and J shed 3 bases, with 19 bases lying between them. This CDR3 contains 16 residues. Germline-derived CDR1 and CDR2 are SGHVS and FQNEAQ.

The chain combines TRBV27 with TRBJ2-7; 7 nucleotides match TRBD2. The CDR3 loop spans 17 amino acids. Germline assignment: CDR1 MNHEY and CDR2 SMNVEV (reference sequence). The junction had 14 bases not matched to a gene; V was cut back by 6 bases and J by 0 bases. Here the CDR3 reads CASRRYGSSGSSYEQYF. For the CDR3, the DNA is TGTGCCAGCAGGAGATATGGGTCTAGCGGATCCTCCTACGAGCAGTACTTC.

The chain carries TRBV28 and TRBJ2-7; 8 nucleotides line up with TRBD2. Germline V lookup: CDR1 MDHEN, CDR2 SYDVKM. With V trimmed by 7 bases and J by 0 bases, 20 bases remained unmatched. The CDR3 sequence is 19 residues long. The CDR3 nucleotides are TGTGCCAGCAACTCAAAAAGGGCACTAGCGGTCCCGAGCTCCTACGAGCAGTACTTC. Protein sequence: CASNSKRALAVPSSYEQYF.

The chain recombines TRBV5-1 with TRBJ2-3; 10 bases are a match to TRBD2. The CDR3 is made up of 16 amino acids. Germline values: CDR1 SGHRS, CDR2 YFSETQ. Trimming at V came to 4 bases and at J to 1 base, leaving 6 bases not matched to a gene. In DNA, the CDR3 is TGCGCCAGCAGCACCGGAGCGGGAGGGGGCACAGATACGCAGTATTTT. It yields the protein CASSTGAGGGTDTQYF.

The V call is TRBV7-2, the J call TRBJ2-3; no reliable D call. The CDR3 contains 14 residues. V lost 10 bases and J lost 3, with 17 bases in between. The V gene's germline CDR1 is SGHTA and CDR2 FQGNSA. This chain's CDR3 is CATSTDSPTDTQYF. The CDR3 DNA reads TGTGCCACTTCAACAGATTCACCGACAGATACGCAGTATTTT.

This chain links TRBV9 with TRBJ2-7, with 10 bases aligning to TRBD2. V lost 3 bases to trimming and J lost 2 bases; unmatched junction nucleotides: 5. Looked up from germline, CDR1 is SGDLS and CDR2 is YYNGEE. The CDR3 is 15 residues long. Written as DNA, the CDR3 is TGTGCCAGCAGCGCCCGGACTAGCGGTACCTACGAGCAGTACTTC. This sequence encodes CASSARTSGTYEQYF.

The rearrangement joins TRBV7-9 to TRBJ2-1, with 7 bases lining up with TRBD2. This CDR3 contains 18 residues. The V gene end was trimmed by 7 bases and the J gene end by 0 bases; junction bases not matched to a gene: 15. The V gene's germline CDR1 is SEHNR and CDR2 FQNEAQ (reference sequence). The CDR3 is CASIGDRFGGSSYNEQFF. The DNA of the CDR3 is TGTGCCAGCATCGGAGACCGGTTCGGGGGGAGCTCCTACAATGAGCAGTTCTTC.

The genes are TRBV7-2 and TRBJ2-1; D uncertain. Trimming shortened V by 1 base and J by 9 bases, and 4 bases separated the two germline ends. The germline CDR1 and CDR2 sequences are SGHTA and FQGNSA. This CDR3 comprises 11 residues. CDR3 nucleotide sequence: TGTGCCAGCAGCTTAGTAGTTGAGCAGTTCTTC. Translated: CASSLVVEQFF.

The rearrangement joins TRBV10-3 to TRBJ2-1; 15 positions match TRBD2. Per germline, CDR1 ENHRY and CDR2 SYGVKD. The junction had 15 bases not matched to a gene; V was cut back by 4 bases and J by 2 bases. There are 21 residues in the CDR3. The chain's CDR3 is CAISAYPPGLAGGRAYNEQFF. The CDR3 nucleotides are TGTGCCATCAGTGCTTATCCCCCGGGACTAGCGGGAGGCAGGGCCTACAATGAGCAGTTCTTC.

The chain combines TRBV9 with TRBJ1-4, with D possibly TRBD1 on 6 matching bases. Germline V CDR1 and CDR2: SGDLS, YYNGEE. Deletions cut 3 bases from V and 5 bases from J, with 14 bases between. This CDR3 region has 15 residues. CDR3 region: CASSDRTGPNEKLFF. The DNA of the CDR3 is TGTGCCAGCAGCGACAGAACAGGGCCAAATGAAAAACTGTTTTTT. The full variable domain, completed using reference TRBV9 and TRBJ1-4, is DSGVTQTPKHLITATGQRVTLRCSPRSGDLSVYWYQQSLDQGLQFLIQYYNGEERAKGNILERFSAQQFPDLHSELNLSSLELGDSALYFCASSDRTGPNEKLFFGSGTQLSVL.

The V call is TRBV2, the J call TRBJ2-1; D is uncertain. Looked up from germline, CDR1 is SNHLY and CDR2 is FYNNEI. V was shortened by 6 bases and J by 0 bases, with 9 bases between the two germline ends. The CDR3 extends over 14 amino acids. The CDR3 nucleotides are TGTGCCAGCAGGAAACAAAGCTCCTACAATGAGCAGTTCTTC. It yields the protein CASRKQSSYNEQFF.

The gene calls are TRBV5-1 and TRBJ2-1; the match to TRBD2 covers 7 bases. Per the germline V gene, CDR1 is SGHRS and CDR2 is YFSETQ. After removal of 1 base from V and 5 bases from J, the junction contained 15 bases not matched to a gene. This CDR3 is built from 18 residues. The CDR3 DNA is TGCGCCAGCAGCTTGCGGGCGGGAGTCCCTTTAACCCACAATGAGCAGTTCTTC. This gives the protein CASSLRAGVPLTHNEQFF.

J is TRBJ2-5 and V is TRBV23-1; 14 nucleotides line up with TRBD2. TRBV23-1 is labeled an ORF, and its function is uncertain. V lost 6 bases to trimming and J lost 2 bases; unmatched junction nucleotides: 14. The CDR3 sequence is 19 residues long. The CDR3 sequence is CASRPETSGRVPLQETQYF. As DNA, the CDR3 is TGCGCCAGCAGGCCCGAGACTAGCGGGAGGGTCCCACTTCAAGAGACCCAGTACTTC.

For the CDR3, the DNA is TGCGCCAGCAGCCCCCGGCTAGCGGGAGATGAGCAGTTCTTC. Protein product: CASSPRLAGDEQFF. V and J are TRBV5-1 and TRBJ2-1, with 10 bases that match TRBD2. The ends lost 4 bases at V and 8 bases at J; junction bases unmatched: 6. The CDR3 contains 14 residues. Germline V gene lookup returns CDR1 SGHRS and CDR2 YFSETQ.

J is TRBJ2-3 and V is TRBV18; 14 positions match TRBD2. CDR1 and CDR2 from the germline V gene are KGHSH and LQKENI. The CDR3 has 17 amino acids. The V and J ends lost 8 bases and 5 bases, in that order; junction bases with no gene match: 12. CDR3 sequence (DNA): TGTGCCAGCCAACGGACTAGCGGGAGGCTTATCGGAGATACGCAGTATTTT. Its translation is CASQRTSGRLIGDTQYF. The full variable domain, with the rest looked up from reference TRBV18 and TRBJ2-3, is NAGVMQNPRHLVRRRGQEARLRCSPMKGHSHVYWYRQLPEEGLKFMVYLQKENIIDESGMPKERFSAEFPKEGPSILRIQQVVRGDSAAYFCASQRTSGRLIGDTQYFGPGTRLTVL.

The chain employs TRBV27 and TRBJ2-7; TRBD2 aligns across 10 bases. After removal of 10 bases from V and 9 bases from J, the junction contained 27 bases not matched to a gene. CDR3 length: 18 amino acids. The germline V gene encodes CDR1 MNHEY and CDR2 SMNVEV (reference sequence). As DNA, the CDR3 is TGTGCCACGAGCCCCCCGAGCGGGAGGGCCCGAAGACCCTTTGGGCAGTACTTC. This gives the protein CATSPPSGRARRPFGQYF.

V and J are TRBV7-9 and TRBJ2-5; D is perhaps TRBD2 (5 bases). CDR1 and CDR2 (germline): SEHNR, FQNEAQ (reference sequence). The ends were cut back, 8 bases at V and 2 bases at J, with 15 bases in the middle. CDR3 length equals 14 residues. The CDR3 region is CASGGLAGQETQYF. The DNA for the CDR3 is TGTGCCAGCGGCGGGCTAGCTGGGCAAGAGACCCAGTACTTC.

The chain has TRBV18 and TRBJ1-1; D might be TRBD1 (6 bases). Germline V gives CDR1 KGHSH, CDR2 LQKENI. The CDR3 extends over 15 amino acids. V lost 3 bases and J lost 4, with 15 bases in between. CDR3 sequence (DNA): TGTGCCAGCTCACCCCAGGGGCAATTGGGCACTGAAGCTTTCTTT. Encoded protein: CASSPQGQLGTEAFF.

This sequence joins TRBV28 and TRBJ1-5, with 8 bases that match TRBD1. Germline trimming cut 6 bases from V and 4 bases from J; bases unmatched to any gene: 8. The CDR3 runs 15 residues. From germline, CDR1 is MDHEN and CDR2 SYDVKM. In nucleotides, the CDR3 is TGTGCCAGCAGCCCTCCCGGACAGGGAAATCAGCCCCAGCATTTT. Residues: CASSPPGQGNQPQHF.

V usage is TRBV10-2 and J usage is TRBJ2-5, with D possibly being TRBD1 (6 bases). This CDR3 has 13 residues. Germline values: CDR1 WSHSY, CDR2 SAAADI. Trimming left V 6 bases short and J 5 bases short, with 13 bases between. CDR3 region: CASRWGPGETQYF. In nucleotides, the CDR3 is TGCGCCAGCAGATGGGGGCCGGGGGAGACCCAGTACTTC.